The rows below give T cell receptor beta chains drawn from one sample of a study of T cell repertoires in ileal Crohn's disease. The assay was immunoSEQ multiplex PCR, and TCRdb's table has in-frame clones only and misses some. The table has several thousand clones, around 90% seen once. Sample: ileal tissue. The receptors come from an adult with Crohn's disease. Both conserved end residues are part of each CDR3. The D gene is left open where the match is weak. The listing skips clone size in some rows; elsewhere it reads once, few, many or a size class.

d_gene	v_gene	j_gene	abundance	CDR3nt	CDR3aa
NA	TRBV4-1	TRBJ2-4	NA	TGCGCCAGCAGCCAAGATGGGTCAGGAAGAGCCAAAAACATTCAGTACTTC	CASSQDGSGRAKNIQYF
NA	TRBV30	TRBJ1-4	NA	TGTGCCTGCATGGGGGTCACTAATGAAAAACTGTTTTTT	CACMGVTNEKLFF
TRBD2	TRBV2	TRBJ2-7	NA	TGTGCCAGCACCCGTGCCCGGTCGGGAGGCAACGAGCAGTACTTC	CASTRARSGGNEQYF
NA	TRBV4-2	TRBJ2-1	NA	TGTGCCAGCAGCCAAGATTGGACACGCTACAATGAGCAGTTCTTC	CASSQDWTRYNEQFF
NA	TRBV7-9	TRBJ1-2	NA	TGTGCCAGCAGCTTATACGGCGATGGCTACACCTTC	CASSLYGDGYTF
NA	TRBV19	TRBJ1-5	once	TGTGCCAGTAGGGGACGCATCGGGGCAGACATTAATCAGCCCCAGCATTTT	CASRGRIGADINQPQHF
TRBD1	TRBV6-1	TRBJ1-4	NA	TGTGCCAGCAGTGTAGGGACAGGAGCAACTAATGAAAAACTGTTTTTT	CASSVGTGATNEKLFF
NA	TRBV6-5	TRBJ1-1	NA	TGTGCCAGCAGTTTAGGAAGGATGAACACTGAAGCTTTCTTT	CASSLGRMNTEAFF
TRBD1	TRBV7-8	TRBJ1-1	NA	TGTGCCAGCAGCCCTCGGACAGGGGTCGGGACTGAAGCTTTCTTT	CASSPRTGVGTEAFF
NA	TRBV7-9	TRBJ1-1	NA	TGTGCCAGCAGCTACACCGGGACTCTCACTGAAGCTTTCTTT	CASSYTGTLTEAFF
NA	TRBV2	TRBJ1-1	NA	TGTGCCAGCAGGAACAGATTATACACTGAAGCTTTCTTT	CASRNRLYTEAFF
NA	TRBV5-5	TRBJ1-4	NA	TGTGCCAGCAGCTTGGCTTTCGGGCGGGAAAAACTGTTTTTT	CASSLAFGREKLFF
NA	TRBV5-5	TRBJ1-4	large	TGTGCCAGCACCAATGAGGGAGTAGAGAATGAAAAACTGTTTTTT	CASTNEGVENEKLFF
NA	TRBV7-9	TRBJ2-7	NA	TGTGCCAGCAGCTCGGCGAGGCAGCTGGCTAACGAGCAGTACTTC	CASSSARQLANEQYF
NA	TRBV15	TRBJ1-4	NA	TGTGCCACCCGCTCTCCGAGGGTCAGGATAATGACTAATGAAAAACTGTTTTTT	CATRSPRVRIMTNEKLFF
NA	TRBV4-1	TRBJ2-5	NA	TGCGCCAGCAGCCGGATTAAGTACCAAGAGACCCAGTACTTC	CASSRIKYQETQYF
TRBD1	TRBV30	TRBJ2-7	NA	TGTGCCTGGGGGACAGGGGGTATCTACGAGCAGTACTTC	CAWGTGGIYEQYF
TRBD1	TRBV6-5	TRBJ1-1	NA	TGTGCCAGCAGTCAGACAGGGGCTGAAGCTTTCTTT	CASSQTGAEAFF
NA	TRBV7-9	TRBJ2-1	NA	TGTGCCAGCAGTCCAATAGGGAATGAGCAGTTCTTC	CASSPIGNEQFF
TRBD1	TRBV2	TRBJ1-2	once	TGTGCCAGCAGTGAAGCATTAGGACAGGGCCAAGTGGGCTACACCTTC	CASSEALGQGQVGYTF
TRBD1	TRBV29-1	TRBJ1-1	NA	TGCAGCGTTGTAGAGGCAGGGGGCCGAACTGAAGCTTTCTTT	CSVVEAGGRTEAFF
NA	TRBV5-1	TRBJ1-1	NA	TGCGCCAGCAGCCTGGCCGGACCGAACACTGAAGCTTTCTTT	CASSLAGPNTEAFF
TRBD2	TRBV19	TRBJ2-7	NA	TGTGCCAGTAGTATCGAAGCGGGGCCGTACGAGCAGTACTTC	CASSIEAGPYEQYF
NA	TRBV5-1	TRBJ2-2	NA	TGCGCCAGCAGCTTGGACGTAGCTGACACCGGGGAGCTGTTTTTT	CASSLDVADTGELFF